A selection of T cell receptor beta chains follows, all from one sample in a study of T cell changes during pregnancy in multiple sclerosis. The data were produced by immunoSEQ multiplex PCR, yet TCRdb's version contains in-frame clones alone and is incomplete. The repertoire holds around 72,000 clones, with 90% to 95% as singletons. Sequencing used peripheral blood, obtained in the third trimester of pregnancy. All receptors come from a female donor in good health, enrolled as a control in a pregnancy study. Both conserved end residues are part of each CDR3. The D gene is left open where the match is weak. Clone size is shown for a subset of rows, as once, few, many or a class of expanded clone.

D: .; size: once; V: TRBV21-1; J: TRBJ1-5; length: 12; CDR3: CASSKVGVTQHF; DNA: TGTGCCAGCAGCAAAGTCGGGGTCACCCAGCATTTT
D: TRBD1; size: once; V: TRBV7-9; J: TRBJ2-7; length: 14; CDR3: CASSFGQGPYEQYF; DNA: TGTGCCAGCAGCTTCGGACAGGGACCCTACGAGCAGTACTTC
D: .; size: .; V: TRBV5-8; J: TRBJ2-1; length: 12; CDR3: CASSFIEFWQFF; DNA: TGTGCCAGCAGTTTTATAGAGTTTTGGCAGTTCTTC
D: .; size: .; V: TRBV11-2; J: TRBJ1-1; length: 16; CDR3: CASSLLGGIGNTEAFF; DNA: TGTGCCAGCAGCTTACTTGGGGGCATAGGGAACACTGAAGCTTTCTTT
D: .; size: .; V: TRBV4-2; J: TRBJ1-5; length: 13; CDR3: CASSQGDNQPQHF; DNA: TGTGCCAGCAGCCAAGGAGACAATCAGCCCCAGCATTTT
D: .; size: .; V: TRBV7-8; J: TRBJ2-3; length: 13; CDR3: CASSLEGGLAQYF; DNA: TGTGCCAGCAGCTTAGAGGGGGGGTTGGCGCAGTATTTT
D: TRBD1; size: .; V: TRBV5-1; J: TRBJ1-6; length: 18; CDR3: CASSPRQGSSSYNSPLHF; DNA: TGCGCCAGCAGCCCCCGACAGGGGAGTAGTTCCTATAATTCACCCCTCCACTTT
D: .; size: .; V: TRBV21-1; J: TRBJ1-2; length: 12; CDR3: CARQGYNYGYTF; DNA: TGTGCCCGACAGGGTTATAACTATGGCTACACCTTC
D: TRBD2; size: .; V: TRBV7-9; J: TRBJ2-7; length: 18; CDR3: CASSSVGLAGGRSYEQYF; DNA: TGTGCCAGCAGCTCCGTTGGACTAGCGGGAGGGCGATCCTACGAGCAGTACTTC
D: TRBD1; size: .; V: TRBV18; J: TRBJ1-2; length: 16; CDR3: CASSPTSGTGGYGYTF; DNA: TGTGCCAGCTCACCAACCTCAGGGACAGGGGGATATGGCTACACCTTC
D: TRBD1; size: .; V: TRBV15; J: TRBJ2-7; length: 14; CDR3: CATTEGRGLDEQYF; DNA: TGTGCCACAACAGAGGGCAGGGGGTTGGACGAGCAGTACTTC
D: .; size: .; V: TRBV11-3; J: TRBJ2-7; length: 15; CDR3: CASSPRPGTLYEQYF; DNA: TGTGCCAGCAGCCCACGGCCAGGAACCCTCTACGAGCAGTACTTC
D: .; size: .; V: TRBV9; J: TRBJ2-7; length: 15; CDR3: CASSVGLGAAYEQYF; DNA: TGTGCCAGCAGCGTAGGACTGGGGGCGGCCTACGAGCAGTACTTC
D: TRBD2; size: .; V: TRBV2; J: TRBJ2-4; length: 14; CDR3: CATPLGGDKNIQYF; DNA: TGTGCCACACCCTTGGGGGGGGACAAAAACATTCAGTACTTC
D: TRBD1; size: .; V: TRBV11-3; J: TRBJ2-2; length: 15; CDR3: CASSLQGANTGELFF; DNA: TGTGCCAGCAGTTTACAGGGGGCGAACACCGGGGAGCTGTTTTTT
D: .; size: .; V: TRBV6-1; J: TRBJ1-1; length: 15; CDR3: CASSEYKGVRTEAFF; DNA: TGTGCCAGCAGTGAATATAAGGGAGTTAGGACTGAAGCTTTCTTT
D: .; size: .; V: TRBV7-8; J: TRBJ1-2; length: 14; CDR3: CASSLGPRESGYTF; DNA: TGTGCCAGCAGCTTAGGGCCCAGGGAAAGTGGCTACACCTTC
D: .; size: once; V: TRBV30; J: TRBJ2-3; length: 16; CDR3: CAWSVRSGRNTDTQYF; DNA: TGTGCCTGGAGTGTACGGTCAGGGCGAAACACAGATACGCAGTATTTT
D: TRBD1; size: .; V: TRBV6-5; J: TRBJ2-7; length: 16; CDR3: CASSYAPGQRSYEQYF; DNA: TGTGCCAGCAGTTACGCACCGGGACAGCGGTCCTACGAGCAGTACTTC
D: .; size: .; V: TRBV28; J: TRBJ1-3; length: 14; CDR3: CASRITGNGNTIYF; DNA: TGTGCCAGCAGGATAACAGGGAATGGAAACACCATATATTTT
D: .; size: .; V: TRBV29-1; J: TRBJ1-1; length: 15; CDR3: CSVEDLGGMNTEAFF; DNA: TGCAGCGTTGAAGATCTCGGGGGAATGAACACTGAAGCTTTCTTT
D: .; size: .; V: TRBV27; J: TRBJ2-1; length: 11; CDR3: CASSLYGDQFF; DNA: TGTGCCAGCAGTTTGTACGGGGATCAGTTCTTC
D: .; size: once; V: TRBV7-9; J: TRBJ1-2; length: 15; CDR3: CASSPAGAANYGYTF; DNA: TGTGCCAGCAGCCCGGCTGGGGCAGCTAACTATGGCTACACCTTC
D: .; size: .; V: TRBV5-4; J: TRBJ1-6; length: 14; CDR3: CASSLESGSSPLHF; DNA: TGTGCCAGCAGCTTGGAAAGTGGGAGTTCACCCCTCCACTTT
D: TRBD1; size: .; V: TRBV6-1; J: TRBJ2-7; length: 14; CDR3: CASSEDRISYEQYF; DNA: TGTGCCAGCAGTGAGGACAGGATCTCCTACGAGCAGTACTTC
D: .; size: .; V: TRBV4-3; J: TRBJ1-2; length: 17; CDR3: CASSQDGRGFGYYGYTF; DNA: TGCGCCAGCAGCCAAGACGGCAGGGGATTCGGTTACTATGGCTACACCTTC
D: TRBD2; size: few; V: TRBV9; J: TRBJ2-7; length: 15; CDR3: CASSAGTSGGYEQYF; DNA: TGTGCCAGCAGCGCAGGGACTAGCGGTGGCTACGAGCAGTACTTC
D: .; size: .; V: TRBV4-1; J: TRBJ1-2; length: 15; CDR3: CASSQEGGRSYGYTF; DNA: TGCGCCAGCAGCCAAGAAGGGGGACGGAGCTATGGCTACACCTTC
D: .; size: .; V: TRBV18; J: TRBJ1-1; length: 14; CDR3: CASSPRSGPTEAFF; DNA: TGTGCCAGCTCACCTAGGAGCGGGCCCACTGAAGCTTTCTTT
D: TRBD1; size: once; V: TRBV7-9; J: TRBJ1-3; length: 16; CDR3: CASSPGQPNRGNTIYF; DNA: TGTGCCAGCAGCCCGGGACAGCCCAACCGCGGAAACACCATATATTTT
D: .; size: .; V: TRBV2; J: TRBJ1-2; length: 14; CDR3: CASGSSRAYDGYTF; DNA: TGTGCCAGCGGTTCATCCAGGGCGTACGACGGCTACACCTTC
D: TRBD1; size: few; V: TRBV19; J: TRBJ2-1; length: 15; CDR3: CASSIGGQPYNEQFF; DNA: TGTGCCAGTAGTATAGGGGGACAGCCGTACAATGAGCAGTTCTTC
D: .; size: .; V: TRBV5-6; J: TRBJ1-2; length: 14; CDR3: CASSLTGIRYGYTF; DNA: TGTGCCAGCAGCTTGACCGGGATCCGCTATGGCTACACCTTC
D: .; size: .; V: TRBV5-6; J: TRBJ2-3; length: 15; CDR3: CASSLGGGGTDTQYF; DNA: TGTGCCAGCAGCTTGGGAGGCGGGGGCACAGATACGCAGTATTTT
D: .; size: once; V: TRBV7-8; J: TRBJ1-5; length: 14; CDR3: CASSSQGGNQPQHF; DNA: TGTGCCAGCAGCTCCCAGGGTGGCAATCAGCCCCAGCATTTT
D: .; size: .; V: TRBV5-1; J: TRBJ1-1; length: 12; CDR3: CASRRGITEAFF; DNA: TGCGCCAGCAGAAGGGGGATCACTGAAGCTTTCTTT
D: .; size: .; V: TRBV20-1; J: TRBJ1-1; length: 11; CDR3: CSAIRGTEAFF; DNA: TGCAGTGCTATAAGGGGAACTGAAGCTTTCTTT
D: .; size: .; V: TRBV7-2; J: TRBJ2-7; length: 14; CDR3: CASSLSRAADEQYF; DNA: TGTGCCAGCAGCTTATCCCGTGCGGCGGACGAGCAGTACTTC
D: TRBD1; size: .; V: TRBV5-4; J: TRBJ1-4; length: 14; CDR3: CASSQDRGGEKLFF; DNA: TGTGCCAGCAGCCAAGACAGGGGGGGTGAAAAACTGTTTTTT
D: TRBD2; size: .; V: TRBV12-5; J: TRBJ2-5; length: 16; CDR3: CASGLSSGGYQETQYF; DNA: TGTGCTAGTGGTTTGAGTTCGGGGGGGTACCAAGAGACCCAGTACTTC
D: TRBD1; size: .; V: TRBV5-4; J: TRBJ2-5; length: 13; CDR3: CASSLTGEETQYF; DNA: TGTGCCAGCAGCTTGACAGGGGAAGAGACCCAGTACTTC
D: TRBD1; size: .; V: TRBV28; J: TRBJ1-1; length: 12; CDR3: CASSSQGGVAFF; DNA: TGTGCCAGCAGTTCCCAGGGGGGAGTAGCTTTCTTT
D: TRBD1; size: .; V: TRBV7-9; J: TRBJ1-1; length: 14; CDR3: CASSLAGGRSEAFF; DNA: TGTGCCAGCAGCTTGGCAGGGGGCCGCTCTGAAGCTTTCTTT
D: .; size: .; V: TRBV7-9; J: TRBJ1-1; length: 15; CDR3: CASSLVWGPNTEAFF; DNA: TGTGCCAGCAGCTTAGTGTGGGGGCCCAACACTGAAGCTTTCTTT
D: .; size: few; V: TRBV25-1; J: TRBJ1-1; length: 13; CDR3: CASSEWVSAEAFF; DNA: TGTGCCAGCAGTGAGTGGGTTAGCGCTGAAGCTTTCTTT
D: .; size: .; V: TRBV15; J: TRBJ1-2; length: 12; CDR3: CATSRESYGYTF; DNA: TGTGCCACCAGCAGAGAGAGCTATGGCTACACCTTC
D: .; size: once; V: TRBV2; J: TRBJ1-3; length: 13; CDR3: CASNPGVRNTIYF; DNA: TGTGCCAGCAACCCGGGGGTTAGAAACACCATATATTTT
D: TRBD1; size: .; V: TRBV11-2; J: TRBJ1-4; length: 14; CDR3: CASSFRGLGEKLFF; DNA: TGTGCCAGCAGCTTCAGGGGGCTTGGGGAAAAACTGTTTTTT
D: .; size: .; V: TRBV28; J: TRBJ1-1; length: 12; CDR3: CASSLSVLEAFF; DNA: TGTGCCAGCAGTTTATCCGTACTTGAAGCTTTCTTT
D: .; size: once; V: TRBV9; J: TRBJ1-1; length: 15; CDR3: CASSVVTRVGTEAFF; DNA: TGTGCCAGCAGCGTAGTCACCAGGGTGGGTACTGAAGCTTTCTTT
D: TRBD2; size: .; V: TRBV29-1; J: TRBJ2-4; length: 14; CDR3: CSVRGGLAKNIQYF; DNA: TGCAGCGTTAGGGGAGGGCTAGCCAAAAACATTCAGTACTTC
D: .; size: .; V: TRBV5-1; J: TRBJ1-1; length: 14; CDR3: CASSLGGANTEAFF; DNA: TGCGCCAGCAGCTTGGGAGGTGCGAACACTGAAGCTTTCTTT
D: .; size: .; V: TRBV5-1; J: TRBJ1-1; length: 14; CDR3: CASSTDALNTEAFF; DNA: TGCGCCAGCAGCACAGACGCGCTGAACACTGAAGCTTTCTTT
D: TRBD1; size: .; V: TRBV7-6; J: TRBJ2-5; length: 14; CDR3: CASSRSTGVETQYF; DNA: TGTGCCAGCAGCCGATCGACAGGGGTAGAGACCCAGTACTTC
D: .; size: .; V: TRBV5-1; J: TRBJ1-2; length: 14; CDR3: CASSLGASSYGYTF; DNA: TGCGCCAGCAGCCTTGGGGCGAGCAGCTATGGCTACACCTTC
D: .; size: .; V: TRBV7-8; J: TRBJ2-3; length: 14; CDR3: CASSLRFSTDTQYF; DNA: TGTGCCAGCAGCCTTCGTTTTAGCACAGATACGCAGTATTTT
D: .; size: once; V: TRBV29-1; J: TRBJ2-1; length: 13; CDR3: CSVFGGAINEQFF; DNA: TGCAGCGTTTTTGGGGGGGCAATAAATGAGCAGTTCTTC